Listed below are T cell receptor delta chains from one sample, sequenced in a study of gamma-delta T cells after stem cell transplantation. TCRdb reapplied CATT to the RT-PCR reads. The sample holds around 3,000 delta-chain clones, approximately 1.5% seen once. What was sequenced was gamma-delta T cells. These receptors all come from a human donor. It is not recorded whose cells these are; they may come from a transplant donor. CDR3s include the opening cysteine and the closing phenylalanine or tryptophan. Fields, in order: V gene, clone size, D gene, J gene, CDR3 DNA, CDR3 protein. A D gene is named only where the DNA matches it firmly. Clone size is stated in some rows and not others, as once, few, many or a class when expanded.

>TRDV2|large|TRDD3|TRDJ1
TGTGCCTGTGACCGCGTACTGGGGGATACACGTGCTGGGGACACCGATAAACTCATCTTT
CACDRVLGDTRAGDTDKLIF
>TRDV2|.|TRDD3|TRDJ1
TGTGCCTGTGACATTCTACTGGGGGATACGGGATACACCGATAAACTCATCTTT
CACDILLGDTGYTDKLIF
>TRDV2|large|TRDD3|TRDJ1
TGTGCCTGTGACTCTCTACTGGGGGATACGACCGATAAACTCATCTTT
CACDSLLGDTTDKLIF
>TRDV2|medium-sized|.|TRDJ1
TGTGCCTGTGACCTAGTTGGGGGCCGCACCGATAAACTCATCTTT
CACDLVGGRTDKLIF
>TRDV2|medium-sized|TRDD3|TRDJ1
TGTGCCTGTGACACCGTTGGTGGGGGATACGCGGAGTACACCGATAAACTCATCTTT
CACDTVGGGYAEYTDKLIF
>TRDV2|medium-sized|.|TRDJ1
TGTGCCTGTGACACCGTATCTAGAGGATATTCCAGGTCAATCGATAAACTCATCTTT
CACDTVSRGYSRSIDKLIF
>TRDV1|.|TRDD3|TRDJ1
TGTGCTCTTGGGGAATATCTCACCCTCGTGATGGGGGATACGCGGGGTAAACTCATCTTT
CALGEYLTLVMGDTRGKLIF
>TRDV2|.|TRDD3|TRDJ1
TGTGCCTGTGATGCAATACTGGGGGATACGTATTACACCGATAAACTCATCTTT
CACDAILGDTYYTDKLIF
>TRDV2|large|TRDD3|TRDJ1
TGTGCCTGTGACACTCTACTGGGGGACACCGATAAACTCATCTTT
CACDTLLGDTDKLIF
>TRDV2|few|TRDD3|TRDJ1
TGTGCCTGTGACACACTGGGGGATCCGTTCCCGTACACCGATAAACTCATCTTT
CACDTLGDPFPYTDKLIF
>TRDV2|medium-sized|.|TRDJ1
TGTGCCTGTGACACCATGACCCCGGGGGGACCACGCGAGTACACCGATAAACTCATCTTT
CACDTMTPGGPREYTDKLIF
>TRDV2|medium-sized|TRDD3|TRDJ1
TGTGCCTGTGACACCGTTGATGGGGGATACGCCCAGGGCCCCGATAAACTCATCTTT
CACDTVDGGYAQGPDKLIF
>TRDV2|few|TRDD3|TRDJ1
TGTGCCTGTGACACCGTTTCGACTGGGGGATTACGCACCGATAAACTCATCTTT
CACDTVSTGGLRTDKLIF
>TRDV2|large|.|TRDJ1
TGTGCCTGTGACGGCCTCCGAGGCGACGAGTCCGATAAACTCATCTTT
CACDGLRGDESDKLIF
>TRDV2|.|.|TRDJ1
TGTGCCCGTGACTCACTGAGGGATAACACCGATAAACTCATCTTT
CARDSLRDNTDKLIF
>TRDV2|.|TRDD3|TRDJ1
TGTGCCTGTGACACCTTAAACCTGGGGGATACGCGGGACCGCAAGGACGTTTACACCGATAAACTCATCTTT
CACDTLNLGDTRDRKDVYTDKLIF
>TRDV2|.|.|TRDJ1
TGTGCCTGTGACACTGTGGTTACTAGGGGGCCGTACACCGATAAACTCATCTTT
CACDTVVTRGPYTDKLIF
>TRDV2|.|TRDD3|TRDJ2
TGTGCCTGTGACAGACTGGGGGACTCTTTGACAGCACAACTCTTCTTT
CACDRLGDSLTAQLFF
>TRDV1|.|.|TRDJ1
TGTGCTCTTGGGGATGTCGGGCGAGGGAAACGCTCTAAACTCATCTTT
CALGDVGRGKRSKLIF
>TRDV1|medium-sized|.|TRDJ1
TGTGCTCTTGGGGAAGCCCTCCTTCCTACGGGGATACGCCATGTGGGGATTTACACCGATAAACTCATCTTT
CALGEALLPTGIRHVGIYTDKLIF
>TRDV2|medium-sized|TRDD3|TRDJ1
TGTGCCTGTGACACCGTTGGGCTGGGGGATACGGTTGTCGATAAACTCATCTTT
CACDTVGLGDTVVDKLIF
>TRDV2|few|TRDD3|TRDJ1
TGTGCCTGTGACCCTTTACTGGGGGATACGGCCGATAAACTCATCTTT
CACDPLLGDTADKLIF
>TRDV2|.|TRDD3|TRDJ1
TGTGCCTGTGACACCGTCCATCGTCTGGGGGATACGGCCGATAAACTCATCTTT
CACDTVHRLGDTADKLIF
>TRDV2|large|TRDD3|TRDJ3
TGTGCCTGTGACACCGTGCGTACTGGGGGATCAAACTCCTGGGACACCCGACAGATGTTTTTC
CACDTVRTGGSNSWDTRQMFF
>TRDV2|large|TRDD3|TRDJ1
TGTGCCTGTGACACCGGAACTCTTCTGGGGGATATTGAGGATAAACTCATCTTT
CACDTGTLLGDIEDKLIF
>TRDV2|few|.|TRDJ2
TGTGCCTATGGCACCGTGGGGGGGGAGAAAGCGACTTTGACAGCACAACTCTTCTTT
CAYGTVGGEKATLTAQLFF
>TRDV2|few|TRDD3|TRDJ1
TGTGCCTGTGACACGGTCTATGGGGGGGATACGCAAACCGATAAACTCATCTTT
CACDTVYGGDTQTDKLIF
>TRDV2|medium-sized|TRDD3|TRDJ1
TGTGCCTGTGACACCTTGGGGGAAAGGGGAAAACTCATCTTT
CACDTLGERGKLIF
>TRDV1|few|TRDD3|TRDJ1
TGTGCTCTTGGGGACCCTCTACGAGGGGGATACGACACCGATAAACTCATCTTT
CALGDPLRGGYDTDKLIF
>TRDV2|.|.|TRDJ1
TGTGCCTGTGACCCGGTACTGGGTAAGGAGTCACAGCCCACCGATAAACTCATCTTT
CACDPVLGKESQPTDKLIF
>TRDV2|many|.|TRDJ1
TGTGCCTGTGACACCGAGCTCACCGATAAACTCATCTTT
CACDTELTDKLIF
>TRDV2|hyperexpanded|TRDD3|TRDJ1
TGTGCCTGTGACAGTGTACTGGGGGATAAGGGGGACACCGATAAACTCATCTTT
CACDSVLGDKGDTDKLIF
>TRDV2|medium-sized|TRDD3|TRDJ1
TGTGCCTGTGACACCGTCGGTACTGGGGGGCAGGGAGGGGGTAAACTCATCTTT
CACDTVGTGGQGGGKLIF
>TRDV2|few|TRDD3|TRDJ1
TGTGCCTGTGACAGTGTGGGGGATACGCGGGACCGCAAGGACGTTTACACCGATAAACTCATCTTT
CACDSVGDTRDRKDVYTDKLIF
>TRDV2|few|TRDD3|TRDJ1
TGTGCCTGTGACACCGTACTGGGGGATACCGATAAACTCATCTTT
CACDTVLGDTDKLIF
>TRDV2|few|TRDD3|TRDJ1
TGTGCCTGTGACAGTGTACTGGGGGACTTAAACACCGATAAACTCATCTTT
CACDSVLGDLNTDKLIF
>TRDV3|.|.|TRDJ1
TGTGCCTTTAGCCTCACGGTGGCCTTCCCTACACGGAGCGGGGGCACACCGTACACCGATAAACTCATCTTT
CAFSLTVAFPTRSGGTPYTDKLIF
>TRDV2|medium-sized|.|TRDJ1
TGTGCCTGTGACCCCCTTCCTGCGGTACTGGGTAAGGAGTCACAGCCCACCGATAAACTCATCTTT
CACDPLPAVLGKESQPTDKLIF
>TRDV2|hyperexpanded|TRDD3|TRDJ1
TGTGCCTGTGACCCTTTACTGGGGGATTCCACCGATAAACTCATCTTT
CACDPLLGDSTDKLIF